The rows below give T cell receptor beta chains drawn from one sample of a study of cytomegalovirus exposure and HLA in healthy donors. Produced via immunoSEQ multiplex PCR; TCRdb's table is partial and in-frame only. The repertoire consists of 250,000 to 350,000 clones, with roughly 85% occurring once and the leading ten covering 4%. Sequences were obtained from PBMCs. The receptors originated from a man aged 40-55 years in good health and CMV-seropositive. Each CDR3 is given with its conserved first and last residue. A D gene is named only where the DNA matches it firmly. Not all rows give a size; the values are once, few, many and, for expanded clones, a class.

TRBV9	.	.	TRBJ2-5	TGTGCCAGCAGCGTATTATCAAGCGCAGAGACCCAGTACTTC	CASSVLSSAETQYF
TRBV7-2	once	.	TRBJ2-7	TGTGCCAGCAGCGCCTCGTGGGGGGTCTACGAGCAGTACTTC	CASSASWGVYEQYF
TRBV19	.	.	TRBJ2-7	TGTGCCAGTAGTTGGCGGGTAAACTCCTACGAGCAGTACTTC	CASSWRVNSYEQYF
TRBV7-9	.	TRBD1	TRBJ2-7	TGTGCCAGCAGCCAGCCGGACAGGGCGACCTACGAGCAGTACTTC	CASSQPDRATYEQYF
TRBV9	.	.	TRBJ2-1	TGTGCCAGCAGCGTAGGAGTCCACAATGAGCAGTTCTTC	CASSVGVHNEQFF
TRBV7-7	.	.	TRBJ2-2	TGTGCTAGCAGCTTAGCGACGGGGTTCGGGGAGCTGTTTTTT	CASSLATGFGELFF
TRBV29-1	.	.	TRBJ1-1	TGCAGCGTTGAGTGGGGCCGAAAAGCTTTCTTT	CSVEWGRKAFF
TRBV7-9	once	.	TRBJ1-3	TGTGCCAGCAGCACAGCCGCAGGGGTTCGCGGGAACACCATATATTTT	CASSTAAGVRGNTIYF
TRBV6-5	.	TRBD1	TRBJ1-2	TGTGCCAGCAGTTACCGGGGACAGGGACGTTATGGCTACATCTTC	CASSYRGQGRYGYIF
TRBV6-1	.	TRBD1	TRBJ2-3	TGTGCCAGCAGTGAAACCCTAAGGGACGGGACAGGGAGCGCAGATACGCAGTATTTT	CASSETLRDGTGSADTQYF
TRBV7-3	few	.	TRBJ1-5	TGTGCCAGCAGCTCGCCGGGGGATCAGCCCCAGCATTTT	CASSSPGDQPQHF
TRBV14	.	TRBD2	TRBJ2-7	TGTGCCAGCAGCCAACCCGGGGGGACCCTTTACGAGCAGTACTTC	CASSQPGGTLYEQYF
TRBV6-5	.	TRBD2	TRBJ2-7	TGTGCCAGCAGTTCCTCCGGGACTAGCGGGGACGAGCAGTACTTC	CASSSSGTSGDEQYF
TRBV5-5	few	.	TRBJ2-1	TGTGCCAGCAGCTTGTTCGGCAATGAGCAGTTCTTC	CASSLFGNEQFF
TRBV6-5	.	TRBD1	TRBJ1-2	TGTGCCAGCAGTTACGGACAGGCCTATGGCTACACCTTC	CASSYGQAYGYTF
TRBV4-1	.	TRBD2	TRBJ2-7	TGCGCCAGCAGCCTAATTTGGTCGGTGGGGGGGGATCACGAGCAGTACTTC	CASSLIWSVGGDHEQYF
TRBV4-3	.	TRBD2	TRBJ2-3	TGCGCCAGCAGCCAAAGGCGGGAGCCCTCGACAGATACGCAGTATTTT	CASSQRREPSTDTQYF
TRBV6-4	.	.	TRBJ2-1	TGTGCCAGCAGTGACTCGACCAGGTCCAATGAGCAGTTCTTC	CASSDSTRSNEQFF
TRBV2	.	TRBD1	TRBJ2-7	TGTGCCAGCAGCTTGGGACAGGGAACAACCCTTATATACGAGCAGTACTTC	CASSLGQGTTLIYEQYF
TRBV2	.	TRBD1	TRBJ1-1	TGTGCCAGCGGGTGGACAGGCCGAATGAACACTGAAGCTTTCTTT	CASGWTGRMNTEAFF
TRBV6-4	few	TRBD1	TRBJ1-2	TGTGCCAGCAGAGGTACTTCCGGGACAGGGGAAGGCTACACCTTC	CASRGTSGTGEGYTF
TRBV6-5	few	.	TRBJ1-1	TGTGCCAGCAGTTTGAACAGGGATTCTGCTGAAGCTTTCTTT	CASSLNRDSAEAFF
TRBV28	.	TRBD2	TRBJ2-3	TGTGCCAGCAGTTTATTCCGGCTAGCGGGAGACACAGATACGCAGTATTTT	CASSLFRLAGDTDTQYF
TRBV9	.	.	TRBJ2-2	TGTGCCAGCAGCGTAGCTGTGAACACCGGGGAGCTGTTTTTT	CASSVAVNTGELFF
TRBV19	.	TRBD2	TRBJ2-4	TGTGCCAGTAGTCCCACTAGCGGAGGGCTTCAGTACTTC	CASSPTSGGLQYF
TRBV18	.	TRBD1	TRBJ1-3	TGTGCCAGCTCAACGGGACAGGGCAACTCTGGAAACACCATATATTTT	CASSTGQGNSGNTIYF
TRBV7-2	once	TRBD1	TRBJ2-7	TGTGCCAGCAGCTTGGGACAGGGGGCCAACGAGCAGTACTTC	CASSLGQGANEQYF
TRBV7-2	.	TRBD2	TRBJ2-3	TGTGCCAGCAGCTCCTCGGGAGGTAGCACAGATACGCAGTATTTT	CASSSSGGSTDTQYF
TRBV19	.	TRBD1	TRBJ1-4	TGTGCCAGTAGGATGACTGGGACAGGGAGAGAAAAACTGTTTTTT	CASRMTGTGREKLFF
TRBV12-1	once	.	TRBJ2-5	TGTGCCAGCAGCTTACGACAGGGGTCCCAAGAGACCCAGTACTTC	CASSLRQGSQETQYF
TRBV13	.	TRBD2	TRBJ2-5	TGTGCCAGCAGCTTCATCGGGACTAACGTTCAAGAGACCCAGTACTTC	CASSFIGTNVQETQYF
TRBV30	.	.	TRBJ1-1	TGTGCCTGGAGTGCTAGGACTGAAGCTTTCTTT	CAWSARTEAFF
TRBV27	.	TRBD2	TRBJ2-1	TGTGCCAGCAGTTTCGGGACTAGCGACTATGAGCAGTTCTTC	CASSFGTSDYEQFF
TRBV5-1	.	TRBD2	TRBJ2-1	TGTGCCAGCAGCTTGGCGGGACTACCCTACAATGAGCAGTTCTTC	CASSLAGLPYNEQFF
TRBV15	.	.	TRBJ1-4	TGTGCCACCAGCAGAGATCGCACGGCAACTAATGAAAAACTGTTTTTT	CATSRDRTATNEKLFF
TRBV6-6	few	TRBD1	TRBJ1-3	TGTGCCAGCAGTGGGGACAGGGGGCTTTCGGGAAACACCATATATTTT	CASSGDRGLSGNTIYF
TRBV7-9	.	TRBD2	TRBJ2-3	TGTGCCAGCAGCCCGACGACTAGCGGAACTAGCACAGATACGCAGTATTTT	CASSPTTSGTSTDTQYF
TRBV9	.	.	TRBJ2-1	TGTGCCAGCAGCGTAGGAGGGGGCTCCTACAATGAGCAGTTCTTC	CASSVGGGSYNEQFF
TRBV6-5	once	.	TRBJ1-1	TGTGCCAGCAGTCAGCCAGGGATTATGAACACTGAAGCTTTCTTT	CASSQPGIMNTEAFF
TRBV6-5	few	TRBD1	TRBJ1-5	TGTGCCAGCAGCCTGGGGGGACAGGGGTATCAGCCCCAGCATTTT	CASSLGGQGYQPQHF
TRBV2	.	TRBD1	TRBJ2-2	TGTGCCAGCTTGGGACAGACGAACACCGGGGAGCTGTTTTTT	CASLGQTNTGELFF
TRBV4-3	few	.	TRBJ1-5	TGCGCCAGCAGCCAAGACCGGGGGGAGGTTCAGCCCCAGCATTTT	CASSQDRGEVQPQHF
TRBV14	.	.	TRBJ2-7	TGTGCCAGCAGCCAAGAAGAACAGGGAGACGAGCAGTACTTC	CASSQEEQGDEQYF
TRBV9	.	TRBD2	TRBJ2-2	TGTGCCAGCAGCGACGGACTAGCGGATGGGGGGGAGCTGTTTTTT	CASSDGLADGGELFF
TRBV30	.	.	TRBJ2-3	TGTGCCTGGAGCCCTATATCAGATACGCAGTATTTT	CAWSPISDTQYF